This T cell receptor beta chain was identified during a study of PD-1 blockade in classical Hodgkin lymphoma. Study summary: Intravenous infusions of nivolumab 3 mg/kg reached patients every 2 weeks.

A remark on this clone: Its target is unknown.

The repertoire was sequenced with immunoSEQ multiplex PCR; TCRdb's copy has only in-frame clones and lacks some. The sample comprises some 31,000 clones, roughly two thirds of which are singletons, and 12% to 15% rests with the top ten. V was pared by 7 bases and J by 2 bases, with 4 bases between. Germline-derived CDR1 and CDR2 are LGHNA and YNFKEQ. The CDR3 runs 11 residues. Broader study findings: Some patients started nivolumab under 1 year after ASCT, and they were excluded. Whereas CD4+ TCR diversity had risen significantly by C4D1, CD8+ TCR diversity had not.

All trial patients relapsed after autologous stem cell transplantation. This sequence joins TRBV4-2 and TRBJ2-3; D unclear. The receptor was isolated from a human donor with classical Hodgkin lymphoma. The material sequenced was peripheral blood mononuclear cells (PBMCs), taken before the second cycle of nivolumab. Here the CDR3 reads CASTDTDTQYF. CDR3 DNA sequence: TGTGCCAGCACCGACACAGATACGCAGTATTTT.